The 9 T cell receptor beta chains presented below share a single source sample, sequenced in a study of T cells in Graves' hyperthyroidism and ophthalmopathy. What was amplified from RNA transcripts were TCR beta CDR3 regions. Primed by the HTBI set, a first-round RT-PCR was run on the TCR CDR3. TCRdb re-called the multiplex PCR reads through MiXCR, storing one row per CDR3 protein. This sample carries more than 600,000 distinct CDR3 sequences, roughly 15% of them seen once, and the ten largest clones take approximately 8%. Material for sequencing was blood. All receptors derive from a man between 18 and 35 years old with Graves' hyperthyroidism.

The chain recombines TRBV7-2 with TRBJ2-6; D is perhaps TRBD2 (5 bases). This CDR3 comprises 16 residues. Germline CDR1 is SGHTA and CDR2 is FQGNSA. The ends were cut back, 1 base at V and 4 bases at J, with 11 bases in the middle. The CDR3 loop is CASSLERASGANVLTF. The DNA for the CDR3 is TGTGCCAGCAGCTTAGAGAGGGCCTCGGGGGCCAACGTCCTGACTTTC.

The J gene is TRBJ2-3, the V gene TRBV4-3; D is possibly TRBD2 (5 bases). The CDR3 totals 15 residues. The germline V gene has CDR1 LGHNA and CDR2 YSLEER. The V gene lost 3 bases and the J gene lost 9 bases, with 19 bases spanning the gap. CDR3 sequence (DNA): TGCGCCAGCAGCCAGGATACTCCCGAGAGGGCCACGCAGTATTTT. Its translation: CASSQDTPERATQYF.

This clonotype was found many times. The V call is TRBV12-3 or TRBV12-4, the J call TRBJ2-7, with D possibly matching TRBD2 (6 bases). V shed 3 bases and J shed 6 bases, with 15 bases lying between them. The CDR3 has 14 residues. For the CDR3, the DNA is TGTGCCAGCAGTTTCAGTGCAGGTAGCGGCGAGCAGTACTTC. It codes for CASSFSAGSGEQYF.

With regard to this clonotype: With a much larger clone just one base away, this may be a read error. The conserved phenylalanine or tryptophan is not found at the CDR3 terminus, so this likely reflects a read error. The chain uses TRBV10-2 and TRBJ2-5, with no clear D. V was trimmed by 4 bases and J by 5 bases, leaving 14 bases between them. This CDR3 is 14 amino acids long. Germline CDR1 and CDR2: WSHSY and SAAADI. In nucleotides, the CDR3 is TGCGCCAGCAGTGTGAGTCGCTCCGGGGAGACCCAGTACCTC. Its protein is CASSVSRSGETQYL.

This clonotype has a handful of counts. Being one base from a much bigger clone, this may be a read error. The rearrangement uses TRBV12-3 or TRBV12-4 and TRBJ2-3; 10 bases are shared with TRBD2. This CDR3 is built from 16 residues. V was clipped by 2 bases and J by 4 bases; unmatched bases: 6. In DNA, the CDR3 is TGTGCCAGCAGTTTAAGAAGCGGGGGGGCCCCAGATACGCAGTATTTT. It codes for CASSLRSGGAPDTQYF.

This clonotype was detected ten times or more. The rearrangement links TRBV2 to TRBJ1-1; no definite D call. Deletions cut 3 bases from V and 9 bases from J, with 17 bases between. The CDR3 totals 14 residues. Germline CDR1 and CDR2: SNHLY and FYNNEI. The CDR3 sequence is CASSDSTLFGKAFF. In DNA, the CDR3 is TGTGCCAGCAGTGATAGTACTCTCTTTGGAAAAGCTTTCTTT.

This clonotype was picked up many times. V gene TRBV7-2 combines with J gene TRBJ2-1; D may be TRBD2 (5 bases). V dropped 5 bases and J dropped 9 bases, with 14 bases sitting between them. Germline values: CDR1 SGHTA, CDR2 FQGNSA. The CDR3 runs 13 residues. As DNA, the CDR3 is TGTGCCAGCAGCCTCCAGAGGGCGGGTGAGCAGTTCTTC. Residues: CASSLQRAGEQFF.

This clonotype showed up many times. The V and J genes are TRBV28 and TRBJ2-7, with 10 positions matching TRBD1. Germline loops: CDR1 MDHEN, CDR2 SYDVKM. J lost 2 bases, V lost 5 bases, and 6 bases had no gene match. The CDR3 spans 15 residues. CDR3 region: CASSPAGQGAYEQYF. CDR3 coding DNA: TGTGCCAGCAGTCCGGCCGGACAGGGGGCCTACGAGCAGTACTTC.

The V gene is TRBV6-1, the J gene TRBJ2-7; 9 nucleotides match TRBD1. J gave up 6 bases and V 6 bases, and 0 bases lay outside the gene matches. The length of the CDR3 is 11 residues. Germline values: CDR1 MNHNS, CDR2 SASEGT. This CDR3 reads CASRDRGEQYF. The CDR3 DNA is TGTGCCAGCAGGGACAGGGGCGAGCAGTACTTC.